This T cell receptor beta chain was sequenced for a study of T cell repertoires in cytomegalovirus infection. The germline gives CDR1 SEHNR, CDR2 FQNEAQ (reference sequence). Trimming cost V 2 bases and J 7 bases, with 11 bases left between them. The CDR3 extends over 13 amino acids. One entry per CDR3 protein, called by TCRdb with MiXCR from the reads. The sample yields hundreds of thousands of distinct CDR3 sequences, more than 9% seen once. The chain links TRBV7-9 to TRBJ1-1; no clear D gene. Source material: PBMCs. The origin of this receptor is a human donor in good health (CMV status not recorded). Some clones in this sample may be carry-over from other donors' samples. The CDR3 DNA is TGTGCCAGCAGCTTAAACCCAGCCGTTGAAGCTTTCTTT. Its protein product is CASSLNPAVEAFF.